This record looks at one TCR beta chain sequence and its context. TCRdb re-analyzed the 5' RACE reads; it lists each CDR3 protein once, without DNA. Its listing shows approximately 150,000 distinct CDR3 sequences. This sample was taken from a study of T cells expressing NK-cell markers. Turning to the study itself: The authors derived TCR beta repertoires from sorted CD3+CD56+NKG2C+, CD3+CD56+NKG2C- and CD3+CD56-NKG2C+ T cells.

The V gene's germline CDR1 is SGHRS and CDR2 YFSETQ. CDR3 length equals 16 residues. The chain links TRBV5-1 to TRBJ2-1. The sequenced sample was blood T cells: a sorted CD56 or NKG2C T cell subset, CD4+ or CD8+ T cells, or bulk PBMC T cells (not recorded which). This receptor was taken from a woman aged 18 to 75 in good health. CDR3 protein: CASSLVLASSYNEQFF.